These 14 T cell receptor beta chains originate from one sample sequenced in a study of T cell responses to AZD1222 COVID-19 vaccine. Here immunoSEQ multiplex PCR was the method, and the copy in TCRdb shows in-frame clones only, minus some. There are about 150,000 clones in the sample; over 90% occur only once, and approximately 2.3% lies in the top ten. Sequencing used peripheral blood, obtained on day 0 of AZD1222 vaccination. The source is an adult in good health.

The rearrangement joins TRBV27 to TRBJ2-1; possible D gene TRBD2, 5 bases. CDR3 length equals 13 residues. V lost 6 bases and J 6 bases, leaving 12 bases between the germline ends. Germline V gene sequence: CDR1 MNHEY, CDR2 SMNVEV (reference sequence). CDR3 sequence (DNA): TGTGCCAGCAGCCCGAGAGGGTCCAATGAGCAGTTCTTC. Translation: CASSPRGSNEQFF.

This chain links TRBV7-3 with TRBJ2-2; D is uncertain. The CDR3 has 13 amino acids. Germline V gives CDR1 SGHTA, CDR2 FQGTGA. Trimming left V 8 bases short and J 0 bases short, with 7 bases between. CDR3 in DNA: TGTGCCAGCCAGGATACGAACACCGGGGAGCTGTTTTTT. It yields the protein CASQDTNTGELFF. The full variable domain, in which reference TRBV7-3 and TRBJ2-2 provide the parts outside the CDR3, is GAGVSQTPSNKVTEKGKYVELRCDPISGHTALYWYRQSLGQGPEFLIYFQGTGAADDSGLPNDRFFAVRPEGSVSTLKIQRTERGDSAVYLCASQDTNTGELFFGEGSRLTVL.

The gene calls are TRBV6-4 and TRBJ2-2, with 7 bases aligning to TRBD1. With V trimmed by 2 bases and J by 1 base, 1 base remained unmatched. The V gene's germline CDR1 is MRHNA and CDR2 SNTAGT. The CDR3 runs to 15 residues. The DNA for the CDR3 is TGTGCCAGCAGTGACAGGGGGCTGAACACCGGGGAGCTGTTTTTT. It encodes CASSDRGLNTGELFF.

This sequence joins TRBV30 and TRBJ1-1, with D perhaps TRBD1 (6 bases). V lost 3 bases, J lost 6 bases, and 17 bases lay in between. Per germline, CDR1 GTSNPN and CDR2 SVGIG (reference sequence). This CDR3 spans 14 amino acids. The CDR3 region has the DNA TGTGCCTGGAGGGGACAAGGTTTACCCCCTGAAGCTTTCTTT. Translated: CAWRGQGLPPEAFF.

The chain carries TRBV5-4 and TRBJ1-2; D unresolved. V gave up 3 bases and J gave up 8 bases, with 14 bases separating them. Germline values: CDR1 SGHNT, CDR2 YYREEE (reference sequence). The CDR3 totals 13 residues. The CDR3 DNA follows: TGTGCCAGCAGCTCGGACGGAAATTGGGGCTACACCTTC. Translation gives CASSSDGNWGYTF.

The chain carries TRBV6-2 or TRBV6-3 and TRBJ2-7; D is ambiguous. This CDR3 comprises 14 residues. V lost 5 bases, J lost 2 bases, and 13 bases lay in between. Germline CDR1 MNHEY, CDR2 SVGEGT. The CDR3 nucleotides read TGTGCCAGCAGTCAAATACACGGAACCTACGAGCAGTACTTC. Protein: CASSQIHGTYEQYF.

V usage is TRBV3-1 (or the pseudogene TRBV3-2) and J usage is TRBJ1-3; the D is unclear. Germline CDR1 LGHDT, CDR2 YNNKEL (reference sequence). The CDR3 has 16 residues. The germline V and J ends were trimmed by 1 base and 0 bases, with 10 bases remaining between them. The CDR3 loop is CASSQVRAPSGNTIYF. The CDR3, as DNA: TGTGCCAGCAGCCAAGTTCGGGCCCCCTCTGGAAACACCATATATTTT.

The chain combines TRBV6-5 with TRBJ1-1; possible D gene TRBD1, 5 bases. The CDR3 sequence is 15 residues long. From germline, CDR1 is MNHEY and CDR2 SVGAGI. V dropped 5 bases and J dropped 0 bases, with 13 bases sitting between them. The CDR3 here is CASSPGTAMNTEAFF. CDR3 bases: TGTGCCAGCAGTCCGGGGACGGCTATGAACACTGAAGCTTTCTTT.

This CDR3 reads CASSSGSSYNEQFF. For the CDR3, the DNA is TGTGCCAGCTCTAGCGGGAGCTCCTACAATGAGCAGTTCTTC. The rearrangement joins TRBV27 to TRBJ2-1, with 10 nucleotides matching TRBD2. Looked up from germline, CDR1 is MNHEY and CDR2 is SMNVEV (reference sequence). Losses at the gene ends were 8 bases for V and 0 bases for J; bases not matched to a gene: 1. This CDR3 spans 14 amino acids.

The chain has TRBV19 and TRBJ1-6; 8 bases map to TRBD1. Germline lookup yields CDR1 LNHDA and CDR2 SQIVND (reference sequence). J lost 4 bases, V lost 5 bases, and 13 bases had no gene match. The CDR3 sequence is 18 residues long. CDR3 nucleotide sequence: TGTGCCAGTAGTTCGTTCAAGACGGGACAGGATTATAATTCACCCCTCCACTTT. It is translated as CASSSFKTGQDYNSPLHF. Full variable domain (missing parts from reference TRBV19 and TRBJ1-6): DGGITQSPKYLFRKEGQNVTLSCEQNLNHDAMYWYRQDPGQGLRLIYYSQIVNDFQKGDIAEGYSVSREKKESFPLTVTSAQKNPTAFYLCASSSFKTGQDYNSPLHFGNGTRLTVT.

This chain links TRBV7-2 with TRBJ1-1, with 7 nucleotides matching TRBD1. CDR3 length: 13 amino acids. J was trimmed by 7 bases and V by 5 bases; bases with no gene match: 7. In germline, CDR1 is SGHTA, CDR2 FQGNSA. CDR3 residues: CASSLHDRVEAFF. The DNA for the CDR3 is TGTGCCAGCAGCCTACATGACAGGGTTGAAGCTTTCTTT.

The chain combines TRBV12-3 or TRBV12-4 with TRBJ1-1; tentatively, D is TRBD1 (6 bases). The CDR3 loop spans 13 amino acids. V dropped 5 bases and J dropped 6 bases, with 13 bases sitting between them. The CDR3 DNA follows: TGTGCCAGCAGTCCCTGGGGGGGCGCTGAAGCTTTCTTT. This encodes CASSPWGGAEAFF.

This clone has just a few counts. The chain joins TRBV21-1 to TRBJ2-6; the table's TRBD2 call for D was not verified on the DNA. TRBV21-1 counts as a pseudogene. The CDR3 runs 16 residues. The CDR3 here is CAPIGGSRSGANVLTF. The DNA for the CDR3 is TGTGCCCCAATCGGGGGGAGTAGGTCTGGGGCCAACGTCCTGACTTTC.

This chain links TRBV6-6 with TRBJ2-2; TRBD1 aligns across 9 bases. The CDR3 is 14 residues long. The germline V gene has CDR1 MNHNY and CDR2 SVGAGI (reference sequence). After removal of 9 bases from V and 5 bases from J, the junction contained 7 bases not matched to a gene. Written as DNA, the CDR3 is TGTGCCAGTGTCGGGACAGGGCTAACCGGGGAGCTGTTTTTT. This translates into CASVGTGLTGELFF.